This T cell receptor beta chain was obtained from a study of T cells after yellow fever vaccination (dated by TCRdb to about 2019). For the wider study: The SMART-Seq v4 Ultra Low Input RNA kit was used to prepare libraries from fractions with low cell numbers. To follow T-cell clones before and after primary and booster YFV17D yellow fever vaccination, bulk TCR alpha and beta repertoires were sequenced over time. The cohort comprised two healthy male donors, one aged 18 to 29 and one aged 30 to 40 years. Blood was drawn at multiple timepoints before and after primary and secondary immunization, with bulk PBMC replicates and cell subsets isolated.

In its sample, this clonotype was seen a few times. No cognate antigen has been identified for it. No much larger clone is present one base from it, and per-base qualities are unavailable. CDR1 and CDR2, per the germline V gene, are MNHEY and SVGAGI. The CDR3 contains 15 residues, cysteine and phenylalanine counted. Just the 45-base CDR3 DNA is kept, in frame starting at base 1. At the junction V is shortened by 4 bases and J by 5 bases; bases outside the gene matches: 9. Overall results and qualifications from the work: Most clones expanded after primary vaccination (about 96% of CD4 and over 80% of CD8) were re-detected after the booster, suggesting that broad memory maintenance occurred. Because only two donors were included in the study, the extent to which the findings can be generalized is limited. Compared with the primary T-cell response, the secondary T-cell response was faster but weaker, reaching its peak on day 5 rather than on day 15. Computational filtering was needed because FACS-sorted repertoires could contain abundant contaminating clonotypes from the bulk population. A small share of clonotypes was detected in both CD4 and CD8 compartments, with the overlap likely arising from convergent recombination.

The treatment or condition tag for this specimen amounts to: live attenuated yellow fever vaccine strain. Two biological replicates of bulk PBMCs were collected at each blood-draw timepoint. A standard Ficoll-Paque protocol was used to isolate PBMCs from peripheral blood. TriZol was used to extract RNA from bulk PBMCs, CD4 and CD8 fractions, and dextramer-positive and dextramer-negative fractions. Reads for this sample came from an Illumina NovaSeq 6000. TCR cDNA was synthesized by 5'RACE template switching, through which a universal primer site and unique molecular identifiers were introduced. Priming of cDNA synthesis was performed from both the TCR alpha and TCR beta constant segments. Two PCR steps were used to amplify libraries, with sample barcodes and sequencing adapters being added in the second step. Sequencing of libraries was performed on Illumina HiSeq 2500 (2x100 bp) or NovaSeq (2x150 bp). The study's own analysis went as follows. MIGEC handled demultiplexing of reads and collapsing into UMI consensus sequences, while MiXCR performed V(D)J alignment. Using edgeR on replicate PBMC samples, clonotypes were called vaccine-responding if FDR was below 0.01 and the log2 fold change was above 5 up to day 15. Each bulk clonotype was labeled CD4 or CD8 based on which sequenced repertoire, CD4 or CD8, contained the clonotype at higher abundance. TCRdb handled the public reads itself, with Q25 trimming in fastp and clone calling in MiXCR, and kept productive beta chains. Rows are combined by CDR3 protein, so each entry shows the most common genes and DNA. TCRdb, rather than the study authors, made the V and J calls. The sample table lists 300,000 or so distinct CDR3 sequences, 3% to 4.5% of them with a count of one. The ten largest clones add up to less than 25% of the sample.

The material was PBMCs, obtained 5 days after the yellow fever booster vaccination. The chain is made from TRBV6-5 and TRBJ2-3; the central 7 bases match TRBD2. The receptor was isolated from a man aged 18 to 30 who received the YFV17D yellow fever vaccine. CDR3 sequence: CASSFEFGGRDTQYF. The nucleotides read TGTGCCAGCAGTTTCGAGTTCGGGGGGAGAGATACGCAGTATTTT.